Following are 2 T cell receptor beta chains from one sample sequenced in a study of T cell responses to AZD1222 COVID-19 vaccine. The data were produced by immunoSEQ multiplex PCR, yet TCRdb's version contains in-frame clones alone and is incomplete. The sample lists 200,000 or so clones; approximately 93% were seen once. The material was peripheral blood, obtained 28 days after the second AZD1222 dose. The receptors were sampled from an adult who received the AZD1222 COVID-19 vaccine.

The genes are TRBV18 and TRBJ2-5, with a possible D match to TRBD1 (5 bases). The CDR3 is made up of 14 amino acids. Germline CDR1 reads KGHSH; CDR2 reads LQKENI. Trimming pared 3 bases from V and 5 bases from J, leaving 13 bases between. The CDR3 DNA reads as TGTGCCAGCTCACCCCAGGACATTTCGGAGACCCAGTACTTC. Translating it yields CASSPQDISETQYF.

The chain couples TRBV27 to TRBJ2-5, with TRBD1 identical over 7 bases. There are 14 residues in the CDR3. Germline V gene lookup returns CDR1 MNHEY and CDR2 SMNVEV (reference sequence). The V segment lost 5 bases and the J segment 2 bases; nucleotides outside the gene matches: 5. In DNA form, the CDR3 reads TGTGCCAGCAGTACGTGGGACAGACAAGAGACCCAGTACTTC. Protein product: CASSTWDRQETQYF.